The subject of this entry is one TCR beta chain. Its antigen is not yet known. The input lacks base qualities; no much larger clone sits a single base away. This sample was taken from a study of technical replicates of blood from a few donors (TCRdb year 2017). There are 16 amino acids in the CDR3, from cysteine to phenylalanine inclusive. CDR3 DNA is the only sequence kept; it has 48 bases, read in frame from the first base. V is cut back by 7 bases and J by 5 bases, with 13 bases in the junction unmatched. The germline V gene (reference sequence) sets CDR1 to MNHEY and CDR2 to SMNVEV. Library preparation was by the immunoSEQ multiplex PCR assay. What TCRdb holds here is the immuneACCESS table cut down to in-frame rearrangements. Part of the clones is not present; checked against another copy, under half of the missing clones reflect an unresolved V gene, and the others are unexplained. In this sample the table shows some 80,000 clones, around 94% of which occur a single time. The biggest ten clones account for about 0.37% of the sample.

This sequence originates from a human donor in good health. The sequence is built from TRBV27 and TRBJ2-2, and TRBD2 matches 7 of the central bases. Sequences were obtained from T cells isolated from PBMCs. In nucleotide form, the sequence is TGTGCCAGCACTAAACAGGCGGGAGTTAGTACCGGGGAGCTGTTTTTT. It is translated as CASTKQAGVSTGELFF.